A selection of T cell receptor beta chains follows, all from one sample in a study of blood T cell repertoires in COVID-19. Clones were read by immunoSEQ multiplex PCR, and TCRdb kept only the in-frame ones, dropping some. Of tens of thousands of clones in the sample, roughly 87% were seen once. Sequencing used peripheral blood. Source of these receptors: a middle-aged man with COVID-19, enrolled during active disease. CDR3s include the opening cysteine and the closing phenylalanine or tryptophan. A D gene is named only where the DNA matches it firmly. Expanded clones get a size class; other rows say once, few or many, or leave the size out.

j_call	d_call	clone_size	cdr3_length	v_call	cdr3_aa	cdr3_nt
TRBJ1-2	-	-	14	TRBV7-8	CASSFSETISGYTF	TGTGCCAGCAGCTTTAGCGAGACCATCTCGGGCTACACCTTC
TRBJ2-7	-	-	17	TRBV15	CATSRALGEEGFYEQYF	TGTGCCACCAGCAGAGCCCTAGGAGAGGAGGGTTTCTACGAGCAGTACTTC
TRBJ1-5	-	-	14	TRBV6-6	CASSYQENNQPQHF	TGTGCCAGCAGTTACCAGGAAAACAATCAGCCCCAGCATTTT
TRBJ2-1	-	-	12	TRBV5-1	CASSLAGHEQFF	TGCGCCAGCAGCTTGGCCGGTCATGAGCAGTTCTTC
TRBJ1-3	-	-	16	TRBV5-1	CASSRSTGMGENTIYF	TGCGCCAGCAGCCGTTCTACAGGGATGGGTGAAAACACCATATATTTT
TRBJ2-7	-	-	13	TRBV21-1	CASSKRTAREQYF	TGTGCCAGCAGCAAAAGGACAGCCCGCGAGCAGTACTTC
TRBJ1-6	TRBD1	-	13	TRBV25-1	CASRRGTDSPLHF	TGTGCCAGCAGGAGAGGGACAGATTCACCCCTCCACTTT
TRBJ2-1	-	-	13	TRBV12-3/TRBV12-4	CASSLSHSNEQFF	TGTGCCAGCAGTTTATCACACAGCAATGAGCAGTTCTTC
TRBJ1-5	TRBD1	-	16	TRBV28	CASSLQGTVLNQPQHF	TGTGCCAGCAGTTTGCAGGGGACAGTTCTTAATCAGCCCCAGCATTTT
TRBJ2-7	TRBD1	-	14	TRBV18	CASSSPGQGYEQYF	TGTGCCAGCTCAAGTCCGGGACAGGGGTACGAGCAGTACTTC
TRBJ2-3	TRBD2	-	15	TRBV6-1	CASSEPAGGADTQYF	TGTGCCAGCAGTGAACCAGCGGGGGGGGCAGATACGCAGTATTTT
TRBJ2-7	-	-	13	TRBV5-4	CASSLPGPYEQYF	TGTGCCAGCAGCTTGCCAGGGCCCTACGAGCAGTACTTC
TRBJ1-1	-	-	15	TRBV7-9	CASSLGPGLNTEAFF	TGTGCCAGCAGCTTAGGTCCGGGGTTGAACACTGAAGCTTTCTTT
TRBJ2-2	TRBD2	-	20	TRBV19	CASSKAGQGTSGRSGGELFF	TGTGCCAGTAGTAAGGCGGGACAGGGGACTAGCGGGAGGTCTGGCGGGGAGCTGTTTTTT
TRBJ1-2	TRBD1	-	15	TRBV28	CASPPPGGRGYGYTF	TGTGCCAGCCCCCCTCCAGGGGGCCGTGGCTATGGCTACACCTTC
TRBJ1-1	-	-	16	TRBV25-1	CASSEMGGLSNTEAFF	TGTGCCAGCAGTGAAATGGGGGGTTTAAGCAACACTGAAGCTTTCTTT
TRBJ2-7	-	-	14	TRBV12-5	CASGLFLARDEQYF	TGTGCTAGTGGTTTGTTTCTAGCGCGGGACGAGCAGTACTTC
TRBJ2-1	-	once	15	TRBV4-1	CASSQERARFFEQFF	TGCGCCAGCAGCCAAGAGAGGGCCCGTTTTTTTGAGCAGTTCTTC
TRBJ2-7	-	-	15	TRBV5-5	CASSLDLGQIYEQYF	TGTGCCAGCAGCTTGGATCTGGGACAAATTTACGAGCAGTACTTC
TRBJ1-2	-	-	14	TRBV4-2	CASGGEGKAHGYTF	TGTGCCAGCGGAGGGGAGGGAAAGGCTCATGGCTACACCTTC
TRBJ2-7	-	-	16	TRBV4-1	CASSQTLRLGVYEQYF	TGCGCCAGCAGCCAAACTCTCAGGCTCGGCGTCTACGAGCAGTACTTC
TRBJ1-5	TRBD1	-	14	TRBV3-1/TRBV3-2	CASSRDSLNQPQHF	TGTGCCAGCAGCCGGGACAGCTTAAATCAGCCCCAGCATTTT